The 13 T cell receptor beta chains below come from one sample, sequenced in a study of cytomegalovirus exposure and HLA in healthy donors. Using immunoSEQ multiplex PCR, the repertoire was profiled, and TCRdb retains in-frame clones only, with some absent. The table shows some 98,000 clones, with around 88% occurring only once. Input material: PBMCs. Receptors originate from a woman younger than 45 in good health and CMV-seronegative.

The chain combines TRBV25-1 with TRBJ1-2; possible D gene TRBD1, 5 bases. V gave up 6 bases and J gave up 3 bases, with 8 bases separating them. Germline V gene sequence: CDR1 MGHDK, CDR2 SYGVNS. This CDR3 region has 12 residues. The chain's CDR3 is CASSRDYYGYTF. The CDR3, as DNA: TGTGCCAGCAGCAGGGACTACTATGGCTACACCTTC.

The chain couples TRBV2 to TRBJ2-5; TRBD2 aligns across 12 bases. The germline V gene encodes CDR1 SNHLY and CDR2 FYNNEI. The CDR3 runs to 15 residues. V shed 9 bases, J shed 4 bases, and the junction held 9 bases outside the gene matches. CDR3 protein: CASAVRLAGVETQYF. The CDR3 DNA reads TGTGCCAGTGCTGTAAGACTAGCGGGAGTAGAGACCCAGTACTTC.

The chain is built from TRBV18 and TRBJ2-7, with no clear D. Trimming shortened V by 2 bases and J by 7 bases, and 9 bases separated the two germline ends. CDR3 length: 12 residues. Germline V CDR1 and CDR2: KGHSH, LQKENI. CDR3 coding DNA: TGTGCCAGCTCACCAGCAGTCTTAGAGCAGTACTTC. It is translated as CASSPAVLEQYF. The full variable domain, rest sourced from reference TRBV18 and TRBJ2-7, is NAGVMQNPRHLVRRRGQEARLRCSPMKGHSHVYWYRQLPEEGLKFMVYLQKENIIDESGMPKERFSAEFPKEGPSILRIQQVVRGDSAAYFCASSPAVLEQYFGPGTRLTVT.

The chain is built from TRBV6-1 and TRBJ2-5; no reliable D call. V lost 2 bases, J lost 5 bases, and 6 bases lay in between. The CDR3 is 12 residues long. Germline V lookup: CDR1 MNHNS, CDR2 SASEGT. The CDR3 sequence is CASSELQETQYF. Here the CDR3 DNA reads TGTGCCAGCAGTGAATTGCAGGAGACCCAGTACTTC.

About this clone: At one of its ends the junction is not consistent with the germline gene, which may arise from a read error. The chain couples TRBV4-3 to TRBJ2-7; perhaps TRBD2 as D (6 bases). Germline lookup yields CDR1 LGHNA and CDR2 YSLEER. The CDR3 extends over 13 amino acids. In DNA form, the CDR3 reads TGCGCCAACAGCCAGACGGGGGCCTACGAGCAGTACTTC. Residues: CANSQTGAYEQYF.

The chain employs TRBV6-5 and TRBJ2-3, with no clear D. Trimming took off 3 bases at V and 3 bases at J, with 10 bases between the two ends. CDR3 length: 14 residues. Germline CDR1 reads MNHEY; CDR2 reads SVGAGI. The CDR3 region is CASSYISFTDTQYF. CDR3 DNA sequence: TGTGCCAGCAGTTATATATCGTTTACAGATACGCAGTATTTT.

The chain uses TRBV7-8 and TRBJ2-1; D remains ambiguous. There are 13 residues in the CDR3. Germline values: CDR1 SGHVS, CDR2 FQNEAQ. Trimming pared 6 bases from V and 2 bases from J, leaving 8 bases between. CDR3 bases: TGTGCCAGCAGTTTGGAGACCTACAATGAGCAGTTCTTC. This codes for CASSLETYNEQFF.

The CDR3 sequence: CASSKQGSGNTIYF. The CDR3 DNA reads as TGTGCCAGCAGTAAACAGGGTTCCGGAAACACCATATATTTT. This chain joins TRBV2 and TRBJ1-3, with D tentatively TRBD1 (6 bases). Between the trimmed V and J ends, which lost 5 bases and 4 bases, there was a span of 12 bases. The CDR3 has 14 residues. Germline V gives CDR1 SNHLY, CDR2 FYNNEI.

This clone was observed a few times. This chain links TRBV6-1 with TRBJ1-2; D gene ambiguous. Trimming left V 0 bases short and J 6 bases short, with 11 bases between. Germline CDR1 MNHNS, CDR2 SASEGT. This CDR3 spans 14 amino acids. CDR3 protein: CASSEALHGHGYTF. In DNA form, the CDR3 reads TGTGCCAGCAGTGAAGCGCTTCACGGTCATGGCTACACCTTC.

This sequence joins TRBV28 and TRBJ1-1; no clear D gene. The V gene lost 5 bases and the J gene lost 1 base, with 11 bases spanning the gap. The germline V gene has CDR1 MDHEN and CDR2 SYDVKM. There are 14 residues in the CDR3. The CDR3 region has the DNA TGTGCCAGCAGTCTGGTGACTAAGAACACTGAAGCTTTCTTT. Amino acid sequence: CASSLVTKNTEAFF.

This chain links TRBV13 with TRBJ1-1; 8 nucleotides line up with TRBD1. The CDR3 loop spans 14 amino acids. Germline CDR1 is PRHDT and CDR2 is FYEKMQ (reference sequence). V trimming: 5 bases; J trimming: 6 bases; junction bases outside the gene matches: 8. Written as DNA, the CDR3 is TGTGCCAGCAGCGACAGGGGAGAGTATCCTGAAGCTTTCTTT. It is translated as CASSDRGEYPEAFF.

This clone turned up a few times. The CDR3 spells CSVSSGEYEQYF. CDR3 sequence (DNA): TGCAGCGTTTCTAGCGGCGAGTACGAGCAGTACTTC. This chain connects TRBV29-1 to TRBJ2-7, with 7 bases matching TRBD2. The CDR3 extends over 12 amino acids. Germline trimming cut 5 bases from V and 4 bases from J; bases unmatched to any gene: 5. Germline lookup yields CDR1 SQVTM and CDR2 ANQGSEA.

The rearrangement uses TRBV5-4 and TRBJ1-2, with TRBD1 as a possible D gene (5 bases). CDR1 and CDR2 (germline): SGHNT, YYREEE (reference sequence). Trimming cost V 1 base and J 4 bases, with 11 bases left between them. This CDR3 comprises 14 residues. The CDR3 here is CASSLYGGTYGYTF. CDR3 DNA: TGTGCCAGCAGCTTGTATGGGGGGACCTATGGCTACACCTTC.